These 14 T cell receptor beta chains were sequenced from one sample in a study of Graves' ophthalmopathy and Graves' hyperthyroidism. Researchers took RNA transcripts and amplified TCR beta CDR3 regions from them. First-round RT-PCR used HTBI primers; second-round multiplex PCR followed. TCRdb reanalysed the multiplex PCR reads using MiXCR and keeps one entry per CDR3 protein. This sample yields 620,000 or so distinct CDR3 sequences, of which 22% are seen a single time; roughly 7.4% belongs to the top ten. The sequenced sample consisted of peripheral blood. Every receptor here comes from a woman under 30 with stable Graves' hyperthyroidism. Some clones in this sample may be carry-over from other donors' samples.

This clonotype was detected ten times or more. The gene calls are TRBV5-1 and TRBJ1-1; D is unresolved. CDR3 size: 14 residues. Looked up from germline, CDR1 is SGHRS and CDR2 is YFSETQ. The V end lost 2 bases, the J end lost 0 bases, and 8 bases lay between the germline ends. The CDR3 region has the DNA TGCGCCAGCAGCTTTGGCAACATGAACACTGAAGCTTTCTTT. It encodes CASSFGNMNTEAFF.

This clonotype was seen repeatedly, ten times or more. J is TRBJ1-1 and V is TRBV28; D remains ambiguous. The CDR3 has 13 residues. CDR1 is MDHEN and CDR2 is SYDVKM in the germline V gene. Trimming removed 3 bases at V and 3 bases at J, with 8 bases between. The CDR3 bases are TGTGCCAGCAGTTTTTGGAAGGACACTGAAGCTTTCTTT. It specifies CASSFWKDTEAFF. The variable domain in full, with the rest retrieved from reference TRBV28 and TRBJ1-1, is DVKVTQSSRYLVKRTGEKVFLECVQDMDHENMFWYRQDPGLGLRLIYFSYDVKMKEKGDIPEGYSVSREKKERFSLILESASTNQTSMYLCASSFWKDTEAFFGQGTRLTVV.

This clonotype was seen a few times. The J gene is TRBJ2-2, the V gene TRBV5-1; 7 bases match TRBD2. The CDR3 is 14 residues long. After removal of 4 bases from V and 6 bases from J, the junction contained 6 bases not matched to a gene. Germline V gene sequence: CDR1 SGHRS, CDR2 YFSETQ. This CDR3 is CASSHRSGSGELFF. The CDR3 DNA reads as TGCGCCAGCAGCCACCGTAGCGGGTCCGGGGAGCTGTTTTTT.

This clonotype has only a few counts. An end of the junction does not agree with germline; a read error may underlie this. The chain has TRBV2 and TRBJ2-2, with D maybe TRBD1 (6 bases). Germline V lookup: CDR1 SNHLY, CDR2 FYNNEI. The CDR3 loop spans 16 amino acids. The CDR3 here is CASSNTVPGVSGELLF. CDR3 sequence (DNA): TGTGCCAGCAGTAATACAGTCCCAGGGGTTTCCGGGGAGCTGTTGTTT.

The V call is TRBV7-9, the J call TRBJ2-2; TRBD2 agrees at 8 bases. The length of the CDR3 is 15 residues. Trimming took 2 bases from V and 7 from J; bases not matched to a gene: 6. Germline-derived CDR1 and CDR2 are SEHNR and FQNEAQ (reference sequence). CDR3 amino acids: CASSLNREGGGELFF. In DNA form, the CDR3 reads TGTGCCAGCAGCTTAAACCGGGAGGGCGGCGGGGAGCTGTTTTTT.

The chain has TRBV30 and TRBJ1-1, with D perhaps matching TRBD1 (6 bases). The V gene lost 1 base and the J gene lost 7 bases, with 16 bases spanning the gap. Germline CDR1 reads GTSNPN; CDR2 reads SVGIG (reference sequence). CDR3 size: 14 residues. The CDR3 bases are TGTGCCTGGAGTGCTCGTGCAGGGGCGGTTGAAGCTTTCTTT. Translated, it gives CAWSARAGAVEAFF.

This clonotype was seen repeatedly, ten times or more. The chain has TRBV7-9 and TRBJ2-4; D call uncertain. The CDR3 totals 10 residues. Germline V lookup: CDR1 SEHNR, CDR2 FQNEAQ (reference sequence). Trimming shortened V by 5 bases and J by 6 bases, and 2 bases separated the two germline ends. The DNA of the CDR3 is TGTGCCAGCAGCGGAAACATTCAGTACTTC. Amino acids: CASSGNIQYF.

The V and J genes are TRBV6-2 or TRBV6-3 and TRBJ1-5; weak D call: TRBD1 (6 bases). Germline V lookup: CDR1 MNHEY, CDR2 SVGEGT. V was cut by 4 bases and J by 6 bases, with 13 bases left in between. The CDR3 loop spans 14 amino acids. The CDR3: CASSLQGSAQPQHF. The CDR3 bases are TGTGCCAGCAGTTTACAGGGTTCTGCTCAGCCCCAGCATTTT.

In this sample, this clonotype turned up many times. The chain employs TRBV19 and TRBJ1-2, with no clear D. Trimming stripped 4 bases from V and 8 bases from J, with 11 bases between. Germline CDR1 and CDR2: LNHDA and SQIVND (reference sequence). The CDR3 runs to 12 residues. The CDR3 is CASSTSLGGYTF. Here the CDR3 DNA reads TGTGCCAGTAGTACCTCGCTTGGGGGCTACACCTTC.

This chain joins TRBV20-1 and TRBJ2-2, with a weak D call TRBD2 (6 bases). Per the germline V gene, CDR1 is DFQATT and CDR2 is SNEGSKA (reference sequence). The CDR3 contains 17 residues. V was clipped by 0 bases and J by 0 bases, with 14 bases between them. CDR3 protein: CSARDGKDYTNTGELFF. The CDR3 nucleotides are TGCAGTGCTAGAGATGGGAAGGACTATACGAACACCGGGGAGCTGTTTTTT.

For this clonotype: With a much larger clone just one base away, this may be a read error. The chain joins TRBV5-6 to TRBJ2-5; D possibly matches TRBD1 or TRBD2 (5 bases each). CDR3 size: 15 residues. Germline CDR1 SGHDT, CDR2 YYEEEE. The CDR3 sequence: CASSPLGPIEETKYF. DNA of the CDR3: TGTGCCAGCAGCCCACTGGGACCGATCGAAGAGACCAAGTACTTC.

This chain uses TRBV6-5 with TRBJ1-5; 8 nucleotides match TRBD1. Germline V gene lookup returns CDR1 MNHEY and CDR2 SVGAGI. Trimming at V came to 2 bases and at J to 5 bases, leaving 5 bases not matched to a gene. The CDR3 consists of 15 residues. Written as DNA, the CDR3 is TGTGCCAGCAGTTACCGGACAGGGATGGATCAGCCCCAGCATTTT. This encodes CASSYRTGMDQPQHF.

The CDR3 coding sequence is TGCGCCAGCAGCCAATTTCCCCGAGGGGGTAATCAGCCCCAGCATTTT. Amino acid sequence: CASSQFPRGGNQPQHF. J is TRBJ1-5 and V is TRBV4-1, with D possibly TRBD1 on 6 matching bases. This CDR3 is 16 amino acids long. V was pared by 2 bases and J by 4 bases, with 15 bases between. The germline gives CDR1 MGHRA, CDR2 YSYEKL.

This clonotype was seen many times. This chain uses TRBV6-5 with TRBJ2-4, with D perhaps being TRBD1 or TRBD2 (5 bases each). The CDR3 contains 16 residues. CDR1 is MNHEY and CDR2 is SVGAGI in the germline V gene. V was trimmed by 2 bases and J by 1 base, leaving 12 bases between them. CDR3 sequence reads: CASSYDRGRAKNIQYF. The DNA for the CDR3 is TGTGCCAGCAGTTACGATCGGGGCAGGGCCAAAAACATTCAGTACTTC.